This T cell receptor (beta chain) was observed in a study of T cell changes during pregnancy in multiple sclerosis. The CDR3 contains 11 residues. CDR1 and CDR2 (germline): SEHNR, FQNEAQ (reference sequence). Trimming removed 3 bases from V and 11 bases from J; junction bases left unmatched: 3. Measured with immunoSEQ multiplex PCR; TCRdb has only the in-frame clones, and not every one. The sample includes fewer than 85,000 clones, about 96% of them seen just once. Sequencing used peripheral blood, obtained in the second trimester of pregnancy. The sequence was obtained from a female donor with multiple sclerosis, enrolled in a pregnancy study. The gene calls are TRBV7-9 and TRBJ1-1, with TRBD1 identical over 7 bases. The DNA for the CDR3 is TGTGCCAGCAGCTTGACAGGGACGGCTTTCTTT. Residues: CASSLTGTAFF.